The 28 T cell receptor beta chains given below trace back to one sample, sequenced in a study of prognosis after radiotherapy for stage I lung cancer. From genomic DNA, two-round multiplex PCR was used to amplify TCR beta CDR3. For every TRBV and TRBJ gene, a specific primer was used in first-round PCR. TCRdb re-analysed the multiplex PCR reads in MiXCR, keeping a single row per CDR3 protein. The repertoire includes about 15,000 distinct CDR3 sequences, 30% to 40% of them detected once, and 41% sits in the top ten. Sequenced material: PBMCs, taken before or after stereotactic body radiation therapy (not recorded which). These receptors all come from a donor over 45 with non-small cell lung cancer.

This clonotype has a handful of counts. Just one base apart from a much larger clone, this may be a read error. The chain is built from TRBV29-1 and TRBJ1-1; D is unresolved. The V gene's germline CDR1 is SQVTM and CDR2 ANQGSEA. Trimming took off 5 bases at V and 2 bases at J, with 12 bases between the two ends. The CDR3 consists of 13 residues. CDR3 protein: CSVIHSANTEAFF. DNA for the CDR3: TGCAGCGTTATCCACTCCGCAAACACTGAAGCTTTCTTT.

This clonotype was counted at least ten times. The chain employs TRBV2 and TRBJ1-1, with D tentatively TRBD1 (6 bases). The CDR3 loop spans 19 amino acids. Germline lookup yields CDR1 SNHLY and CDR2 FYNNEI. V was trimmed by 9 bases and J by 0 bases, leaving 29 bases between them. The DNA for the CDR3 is TGTGCCAGAATAGGAACGATTTTGGGTAATAACAGGGTGAACACTGAAGCTTTCTTT. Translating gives CARIGTILGNNRVNTEAFF.

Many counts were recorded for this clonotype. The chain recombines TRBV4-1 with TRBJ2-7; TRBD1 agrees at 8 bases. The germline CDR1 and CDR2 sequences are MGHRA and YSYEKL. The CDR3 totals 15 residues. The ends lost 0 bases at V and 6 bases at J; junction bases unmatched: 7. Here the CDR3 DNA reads TGCGCCAGCAGCCAAGAAGGCGACAGGGGTAGCGAGCAGTACTTC. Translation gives CASSQEGDRGSEQYF.

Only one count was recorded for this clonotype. CDR3 protein: CASSLGQPVYGYTF. DNA of the CDR3: TGTGCCAGCAGCTTGGGACAGCCAGTCTATGGCTACACCTTC. The chain uses TRBV5-5 and TRBJ1-2; D is perhaps TRBD1 (5 bases). Looked up from germline, CDR1 is SGHKS and CDR2 is YYEKEE (reference sequence). V was trimmed by 0 bases and J by 4 bases, leaving 10 bases between them. This CDR3 contains 14 residues.

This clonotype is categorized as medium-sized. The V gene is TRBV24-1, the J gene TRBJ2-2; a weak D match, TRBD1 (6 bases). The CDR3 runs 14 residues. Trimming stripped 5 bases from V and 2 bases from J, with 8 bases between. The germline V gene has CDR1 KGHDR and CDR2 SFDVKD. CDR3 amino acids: CATSGTVNTGELFF. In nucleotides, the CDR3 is TGTGCCACCAGTGGGACAGTTAACACCGGGGAGCTGTTTTTT.

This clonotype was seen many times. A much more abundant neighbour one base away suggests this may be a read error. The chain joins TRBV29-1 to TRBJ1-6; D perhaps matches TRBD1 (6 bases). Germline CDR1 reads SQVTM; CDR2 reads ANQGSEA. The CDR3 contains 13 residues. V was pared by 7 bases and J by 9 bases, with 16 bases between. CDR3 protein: CSASDSVSSPLHF. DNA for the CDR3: TGCAGCGCCTCGGACAGTGTTAGTTCACCCCTCCACTTT.

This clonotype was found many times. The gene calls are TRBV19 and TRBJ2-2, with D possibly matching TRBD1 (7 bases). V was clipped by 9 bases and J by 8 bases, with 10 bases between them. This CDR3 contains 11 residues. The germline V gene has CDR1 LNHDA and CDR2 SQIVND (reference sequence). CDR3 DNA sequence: TGTGCCAGCCCAGGGGGGGGGGAGCTGTTTTTT. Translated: CASPGGGELFF.

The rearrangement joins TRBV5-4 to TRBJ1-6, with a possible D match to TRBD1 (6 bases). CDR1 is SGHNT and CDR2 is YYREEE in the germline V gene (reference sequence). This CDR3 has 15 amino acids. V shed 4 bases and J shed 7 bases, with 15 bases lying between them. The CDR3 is CASSRGQLPNSPLHF. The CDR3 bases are TGTGCCAGCAGCCGTGGACAGCTCCCCAATTCACCCCTCCACTTT. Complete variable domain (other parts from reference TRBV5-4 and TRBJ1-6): ETGVTQSPTHLIKTRGQQVTLRCSSQSGHNTVSWYQQALGQGPQFIFQYYREEENGRGNFPPRFSGLQFPNYSSELNVNALELDDSALYLCASSRGQLPNSPLHFGNGTRLTVT.

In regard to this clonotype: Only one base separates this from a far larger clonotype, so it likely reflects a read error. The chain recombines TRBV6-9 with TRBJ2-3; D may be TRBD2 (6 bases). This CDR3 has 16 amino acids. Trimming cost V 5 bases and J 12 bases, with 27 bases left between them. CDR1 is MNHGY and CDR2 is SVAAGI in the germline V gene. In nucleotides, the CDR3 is TGTGCCAGCAGTGACTCGTCCAGCGGGTGGGCCCCGCCTCAGTATTTT. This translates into CASSDSSSGWAPPQYF.

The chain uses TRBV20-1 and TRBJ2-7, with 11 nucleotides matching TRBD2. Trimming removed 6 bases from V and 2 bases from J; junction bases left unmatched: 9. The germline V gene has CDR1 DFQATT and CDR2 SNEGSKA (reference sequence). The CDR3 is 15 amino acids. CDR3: CSAKTSGSPTYEQYF. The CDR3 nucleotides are TGCAGTGCGAAAACTAGCGGGAGTCCCACCTACGAGCAGTACTTC.

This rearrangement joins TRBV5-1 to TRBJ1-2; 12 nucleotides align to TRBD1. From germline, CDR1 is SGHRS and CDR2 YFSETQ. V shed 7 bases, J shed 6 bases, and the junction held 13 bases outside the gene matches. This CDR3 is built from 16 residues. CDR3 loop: CASSSTGQGARDGYTF. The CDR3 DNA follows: TGCGCCAGCTCCTCCACGGGACAGGGGGCGAGGGATGGCTACACCTTC.

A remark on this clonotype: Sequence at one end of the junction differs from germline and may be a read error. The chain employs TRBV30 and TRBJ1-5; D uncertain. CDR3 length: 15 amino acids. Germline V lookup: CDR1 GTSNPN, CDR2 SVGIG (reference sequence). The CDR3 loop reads CALNDERELGQPQHF. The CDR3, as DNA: TGTGCCTTGAACGACGAAAGGGAGTTAGGGCAGCCCCAACATTTT.

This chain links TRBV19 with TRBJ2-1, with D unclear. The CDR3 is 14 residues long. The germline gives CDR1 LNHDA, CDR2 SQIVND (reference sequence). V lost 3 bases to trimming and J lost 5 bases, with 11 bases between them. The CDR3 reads CASSIDPSHNEQFF. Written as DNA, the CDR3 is TGTGCCAGTAGTATTGACCCATCGCACAATGAGCAGTTCTTC.

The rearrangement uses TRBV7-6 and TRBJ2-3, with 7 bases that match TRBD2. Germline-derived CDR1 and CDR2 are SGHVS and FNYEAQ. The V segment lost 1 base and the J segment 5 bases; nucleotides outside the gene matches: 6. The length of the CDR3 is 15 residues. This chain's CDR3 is CASSLEVAGEDTQYF. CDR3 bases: TGTGCCAGCAGCTTAGAGGTTGCGGGAGAAGATACGCAGTATTTT.

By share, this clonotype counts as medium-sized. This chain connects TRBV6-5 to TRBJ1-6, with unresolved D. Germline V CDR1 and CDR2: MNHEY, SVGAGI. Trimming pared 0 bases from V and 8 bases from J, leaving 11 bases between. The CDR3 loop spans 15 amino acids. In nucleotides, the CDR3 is TGTGCCAGCAGTTACTCGAGAGGTTCGGATTCACCCCTCCACTTT. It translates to CASSYSRGSDSPLHF.

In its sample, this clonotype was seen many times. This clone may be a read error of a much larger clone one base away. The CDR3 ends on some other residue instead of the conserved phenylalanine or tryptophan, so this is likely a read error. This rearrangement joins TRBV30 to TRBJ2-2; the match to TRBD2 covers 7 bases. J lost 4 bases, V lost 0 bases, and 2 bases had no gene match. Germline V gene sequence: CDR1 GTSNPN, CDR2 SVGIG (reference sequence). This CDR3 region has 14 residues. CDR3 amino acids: CAWSVGGSTGELFL. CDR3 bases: TGTGCCTGGAGTGTAGGCGGGAGCACCGGGGAGCTGTTTCTT.

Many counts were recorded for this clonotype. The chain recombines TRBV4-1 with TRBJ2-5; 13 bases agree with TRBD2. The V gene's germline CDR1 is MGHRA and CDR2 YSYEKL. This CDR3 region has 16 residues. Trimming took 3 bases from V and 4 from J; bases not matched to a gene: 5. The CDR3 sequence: CASSQGLAGSGETQYF. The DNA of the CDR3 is TGCGCCAGCAGCCAGGGACTAGCGGGAAGTGGAGAGACCCAGTACTTC.

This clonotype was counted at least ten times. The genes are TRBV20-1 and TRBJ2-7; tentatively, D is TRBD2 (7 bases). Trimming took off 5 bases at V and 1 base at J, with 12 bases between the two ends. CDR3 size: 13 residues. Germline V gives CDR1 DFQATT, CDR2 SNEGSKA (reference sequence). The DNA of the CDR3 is TGCAGTGCTGTGCGGGGGCCTTCCTACGAGCAGTACTTC. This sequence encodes CSAVRGPSYEQYF.

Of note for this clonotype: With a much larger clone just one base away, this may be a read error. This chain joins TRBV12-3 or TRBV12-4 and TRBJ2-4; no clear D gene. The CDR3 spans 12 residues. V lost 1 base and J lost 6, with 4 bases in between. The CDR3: CASSLEGNIQYF. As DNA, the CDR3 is TGTGCCAGCAGTTTAGAAGGAAACATTCAGTACTTC.

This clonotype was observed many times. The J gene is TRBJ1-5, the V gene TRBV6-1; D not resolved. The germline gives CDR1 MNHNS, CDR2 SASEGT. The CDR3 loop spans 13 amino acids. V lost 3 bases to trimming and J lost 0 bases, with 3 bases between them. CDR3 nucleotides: TGTGCCAGCAGTGAGGTTAGCAATCAGCCCCAGCATTTT. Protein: CASSEVSNQPQHF.

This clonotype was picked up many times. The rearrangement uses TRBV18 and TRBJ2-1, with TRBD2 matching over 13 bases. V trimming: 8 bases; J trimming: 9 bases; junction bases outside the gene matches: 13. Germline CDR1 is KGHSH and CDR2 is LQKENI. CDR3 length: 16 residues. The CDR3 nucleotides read TGTGCCAGCACCCTAGGGACTAGCGGGGAGAATGGTGAGCAGTTCTTC. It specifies CASTLGTSGENGEQFF.

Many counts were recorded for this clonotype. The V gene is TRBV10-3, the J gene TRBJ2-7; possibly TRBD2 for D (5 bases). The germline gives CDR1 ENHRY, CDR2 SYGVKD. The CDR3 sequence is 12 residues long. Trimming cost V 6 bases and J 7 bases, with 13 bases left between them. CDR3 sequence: CAISLGPGEQYF. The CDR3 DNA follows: TGTGCCATCAGCCTTGGACCGGGGGAGCAGTACTTC.

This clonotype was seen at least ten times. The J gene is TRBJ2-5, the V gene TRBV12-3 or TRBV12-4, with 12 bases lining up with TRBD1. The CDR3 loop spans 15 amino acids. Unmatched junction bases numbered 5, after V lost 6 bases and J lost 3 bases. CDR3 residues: CASSGTGGGKETQYF. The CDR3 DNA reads TGTGCCAGCAGCGGGACAGGGGGCGGGAAAGAGACCCAGTACTTC.

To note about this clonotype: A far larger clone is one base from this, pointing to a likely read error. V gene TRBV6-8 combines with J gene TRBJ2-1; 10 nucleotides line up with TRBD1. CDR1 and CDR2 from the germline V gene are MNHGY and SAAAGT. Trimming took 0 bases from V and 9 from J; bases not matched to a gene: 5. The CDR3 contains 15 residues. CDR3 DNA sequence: TGTGCCAGCAGTTACTCTTGGACAGGGGGGGGTGAGCAGTTCTTC. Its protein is CASSYSWTGGGEQFF.

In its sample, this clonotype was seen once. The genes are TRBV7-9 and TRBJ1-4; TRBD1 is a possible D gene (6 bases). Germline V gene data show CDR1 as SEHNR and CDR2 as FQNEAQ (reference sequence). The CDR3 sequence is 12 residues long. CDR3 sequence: CGRRTAIEKLFF. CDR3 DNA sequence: TGTGGCAGAAGGACAGCCATCGAAAAACTGTTTTTT.

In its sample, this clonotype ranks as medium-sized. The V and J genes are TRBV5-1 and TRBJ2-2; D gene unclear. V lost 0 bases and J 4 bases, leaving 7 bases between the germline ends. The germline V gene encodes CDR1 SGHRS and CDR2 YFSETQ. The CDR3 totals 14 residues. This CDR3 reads CASSLAYGTGELFF. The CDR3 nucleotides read TGCGCCAGCAGCTTGGCGTATGGCACCGGGGAGCTGTTTTTT.

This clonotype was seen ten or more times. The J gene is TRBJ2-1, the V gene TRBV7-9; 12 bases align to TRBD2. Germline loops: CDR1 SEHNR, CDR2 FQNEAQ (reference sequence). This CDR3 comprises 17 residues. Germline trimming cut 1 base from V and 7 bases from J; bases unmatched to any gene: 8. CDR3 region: CASSLGSSGRAWNEQFF. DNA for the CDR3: TGTGCCAGCAGCTTAGGTTCTAGCGGGAGGGCCTGGAATGAGCAGTTCTTC.

The CDR3 loop is CASSGLPCDTQYF. DNA of the CDR3: TGTGCCAGCAGTGGACTACCGTGTGATACGCAGTATTTT. The gene calls are TRBV6-2 or TRBV6-3 and TRBJ2-3, with D perhaps matching TRBD2 (6 bases). The V gene's germline CDR1 is MNHEY and CDR2 SVGEGT. Trimming pared 5 bases from V and 6 bases from J, leaving 12 bases between. The CDR3 runs to 13 residues.